This T cell receptor beta chain was captured by sequencing in a study of CD8 T cells in ankylosing spondylitis. Study-wide points: A motif of roughly eight highly homologous TCR beta variants was seen as apparently characteristic of ankylosing spondylitis blood. Reportedly, disease-linked clones are significantly enriched in ankylosing spondylitis patients' matched synovial fluid.

The junction had 6 bases not matched to a gene; V was cut back by 6 bases and J by 3 bases. The CDR3 has 15 residues. Germline V gene data show CDR1 as SGHRS and CDR2 as YFSETQ. 5'-RACE, quantitative and with molecular barcodes, yielded the TCR beta libraries. TCRdb re-called the 5' RACE reads with MiXCR, one entry per CDR3 protein. The repertoire holds approximately 400,000 distinct CDR3 sequences, with 25% to 30% as singletons. This clonotype occurred many times. Its antigen remains unknown. This TCR was recovered from a male donor with ankylosing spondylitis. The rearrangement uses TRBV5-1 and TRBJ1-3, with 10 bases matching TRBD1. The sequenced material came from blood, either unsorted or a sorted T cell fraction (not recorded which). The CDR3 sequence: CASTPGTGVGNTIYF. CDR3 sequence (DNA): TGCGCCAGCACCCCCGGGACAGGGGTTGGAAACACCATATATTTT.